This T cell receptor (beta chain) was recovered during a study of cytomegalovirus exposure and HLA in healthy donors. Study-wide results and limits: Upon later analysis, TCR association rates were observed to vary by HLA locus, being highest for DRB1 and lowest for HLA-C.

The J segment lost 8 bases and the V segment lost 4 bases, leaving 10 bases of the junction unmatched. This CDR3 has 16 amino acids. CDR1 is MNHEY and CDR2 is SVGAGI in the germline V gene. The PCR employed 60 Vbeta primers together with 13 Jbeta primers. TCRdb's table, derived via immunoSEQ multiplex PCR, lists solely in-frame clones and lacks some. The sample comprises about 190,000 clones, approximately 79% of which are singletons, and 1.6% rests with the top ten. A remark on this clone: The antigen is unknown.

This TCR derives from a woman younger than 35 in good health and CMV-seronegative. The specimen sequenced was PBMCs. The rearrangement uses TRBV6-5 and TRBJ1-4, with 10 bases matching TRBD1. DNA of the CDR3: TGTGCCAGCAGTTCACTTACCGGGACAGGGGACGAAAAACTGTTTTTT. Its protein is CASSSLTGTGDEKLFF.